This T cell receptor (beta chain) was identified in a study of T cell responses to AZD1222 COVID-19 vaccine. Regarding the study as a whole: Seropositive status at baseline applied to only five or six AZD1222 recipients. Breadth and depth of Spike-specific TCRs rose after two AZD1222 doses. There were mostly white British donors and more females than males, and clonal diversity was possibly underestimated.

Profiled with immunoSEQ multiplex PCR; TCRdb holds only in-frame clones, not every one. In the table there are about 120,000 clones, roughly nine tenths of which are singletons. As concerns this clone: What it binds is not known.

Trimming removed 7 bases at V and 4 bases at J, with 6 bases between. The CDR3 extends over 11 amino acids. Germline CDR1 and CDR2: SGDLS and YYNGEE. V gene TRBV9 combines with J gene TRBJ1-3; D remains unclear. The TCR originated in an adult in good health. The source material was peripheral blood, sampled on day 0 of AZD1222 vaccination. CDR3 in DNA: TGTGCCAGCCGCGACGGAAACACCATATATTTT. Amino acids: CASRDGNTIYF.